This TCR beta chain was recovered during a study of blood T cell repertoires in COVID-19. For the study at large: Acute-phase and convalescent COVID-19 samples originated in the United States, Italy and Spain. T cells, B-cell-depleted T cells, or PBMCs provided the cDNA or gDNA that served as material.

Germline CDR1 and CDR2: SGHKS and YYEKEE (reference sequence). The CDR3 has 15 residues. V was clipped by 1 base and J by 0 bases, with 10 bases between them. Clones were sequenced by immunoSEQ multiplex PCR, and TCRdb holds only the in-frame ones, with some missing. Here the sample spans approximately 200,000 clones, roughly 90% being singletons. The chain carries TRBV5-5 and TRBJ1-1, with D possibly TRBD1 on 6 matching bases. Sequencing used peripheral blood. The clonotype originates from a man in his 70s with acute or convalescent COVID-19. CDR3 in DNA: TGTGCCAGCAGCTTGAATACAGGGCTGAACACTGAAGCTTTCTTT. Protein: CASSLNTGLNTEAFF.